The 8 T cell receptor gamma chains presented below share a single source sample, sequenced in a study of Vδ1+ human thymocytes. These receptors have no known antigen. RNA was extracted from the cells and then reverse transcribed. CDR3 amplicons came from multiplex PCR with pooled V-gene forward and constant-region reverse primers. TCRdb called clones from the multiplex PCR reads again using CATT. The repertoire holds 36,000 or so gamma-chain clones, with around 21% as singletons. Whole-study findings and limits: In the thymus, TRG and TRD repertoires looked highly polyclonal with Gaussian CDR3 lengths.

The specimen sequenced was Vdelta1+ gamma-delta thymocytes from the thymus. Subset noted: FACS-sorted CD3+ TCRalphabeta- TCRVdelta1+ TCRVdelta2- thymocytes. These receptors were collected from a girl in the first two years of life who had congenital heart surgery.

This chain joins TRGV5 and TRGJ1 or TRGJ2. Per germline, CDR1 VINAFY and CDR2 YDVSNSKD. The CDR3 totals 15 residues. The V segment lost 3 bases and the J segment 3 bases; nucleotides outside the gene matches: 11. CDR3 nucleotides: TGTGCCACCTGGGACCGACCCGAGGGTTATTATAAGAAACTCTTT. Translation: CATWDRPEGYYKKLF.

In this sample, this clone turned up a few times. The chain joins TRGV3 to TRGJ1 or TRGJ2. The length of the CDR3 is 10 residues. Germline loops: CDR1 VTNTFY, CDR2 YDVSTARD (reference sequence). Germline trimming cut 6 bases from V and 7 bases from J; bases unmatched to any gene: 3. The CDR3 sequence: CATWKYKKLF. The CDR3 region has the DNA TGTGCCACCTGGAAGTATAAGAAACTCTTT.

V and J are TRGV9 and TRGJ1 or TRGJ2. The CDR3 sequence is 15 residues long. Germline CDR1 is GITISATS and CDR2 is ISYDGTV (reference sequence). Trimming at V came to 0 bases and at J to 3 bases, leaving 8 bases not matched to a gene. The CDR3 nucleotides read TGTGCCTTGTGGGAGGTGAGGATCCCTTATTATAAGAAACTCTTT. Translated, it gives CALWEVRIPYYKKLF.

In regard to this clone: Other DNA sequences within the sample encode an identical CDR3. The genes are TRGV9 and TRGJ1 or TRGJ2. This CDR3 has 13 residues. Germline CDR1 and CDR2: GITISATS and ISYDGTV (reference sequence). The V segment lost 3 bases and the J segment 9 bases; nucleotides outside the gene matches: 11. The CDR3 is CALWEPFGGKKLF. As DNA, the CDR3 is TGTGCCTTGTGGGAGCCCTTCGGGGGTAAGAAACTCTTT.

V usage is TRGV8 and J usage is TRGJ1 or TRGJ2. Germline V gene sequence: CDR1 VENAVY, CDR2 YDSYNSRV. The CDR3 covers 14 residues. V lost 2 bases to trimming and J lost 4 bases; unmatched junction nucleotides: 8. The DNA of the CDR3 is TGTGCCACCTGGGATAAGAGAAGATATTATAAGAAACTCTTT. Protein: CATWDKRRYYKKLF.

In its sample, this clone was seen a few times. The chain links TRGV9 to TRGJ1 or TRGJ2. The trim removed 0 bases at V and 11 bases at J, leaving 10 bases unmatched. Looked up from germline, CDR1 is GITISATS and CDR2 is ISYDGTV (reference sequence). This CDR3 spans 13 amino acids. The CDR3 loop is CALWEVLALQKLF. CDR3 bases: TGTGCCTTGTGGGAGGTGCTAGCGTTACAGAAACTCTTT.

This clone was detected a few times. The chain is built from TRGV9 and TRGJ1 or TRGJ2. Germline lookup yields CDR1 GITISATS and CDR2 ISYDGTV (reference sequence). J gave up 9 bases and V 3 bases, and 2 bases lay outside the gene matches. The CDR3 extends over 10 amino acids. The DNA for the CDR3 is TGTGCCTTGTGGGAGCGTAAGAAACTCTTT. As protein: CALWERKKLF.

This clone was recorded a few times. The J gene is TRGJ1 or TRGJ2, the V gene TRGV9. CDR1 is GITISATS and CDR2 is ISYDGTV in the germline V gene (reference sequence). Trimming removed 5 bases from V and 11 bases from J; junction bases left unmatched: 12. The CDR3 is 12 amino acids. CDR3 nucleotide sequence: TGTGCCTTGTGGGTCACAAGGTTTGAGAAACTCTTT. Protein product: CALWVTRFEKLF.